This TCR beta chain was recorded in a study of blood T cell repertoires in COVID-19. Study-level information: The United States, Italy and Spain provided the acute and convalescent COVID-19 samples.

TCRdb's copy holds only in-frame clones and misses some; the assay was immunoSEQ multiplex PCR. The profile shows roughly 230,000 clones, roughly 80% of them singletons. Living in under 30 US areas, the participants were between roughly 18 and 89 years of age. Donors in Cohort 3 counted as recovered after two negative PCRs, clearance, or symptom resolution. In this sample, this clone turned up many times. V was pared by 2 bases and J by 6 bases, with 8 bases between. The germline CDR1 and CDR2 sequences are SGHNT and YYREEE (reference sequence). The CDR3 runs to 12 residues. J is TRBJ1-2 and V is TRBV5-4, with a possible D match to TRBD1 (5 bases). The sample consisted of PBMCs or T cells enriched from blood (not recorded which). The source is a man aged 45 to 65 who had recovered from COVID-19. CDR3 loop: CASSFTGNGYTF. The CDR3, as DNA: TGTGCCAGCAGCTTTACAGGAAATGGCTACACCTTC.